This T cell receptor (beta chain) is drawn from a study of shared clonotypes between healthy human individuals. As for the study in general: Those who served as donors were a couple of women and three men between the ages of 18 and 49. Overall study findings and caveats: Sample collection involved blood only; tissue repertoires are likely different.

Here immunoSEQ multiplex PCR was the method, and the copy in TCRdb shows in-frame clones only, minus some. The sample records about 510,000 clones, over 60% being singletons. Nashville, Tennessee was home to all donors, who were Caucasian adults. Comment on this clone: Antigen specificity is unknown.

Losses at the gene ends were 3 bases for V and 0 bases for J; bases not matched to a gene: 9. The CDR3 is made up of 18 amino acids. CDR1 is SGHRS, CDR2 YFSETQ, per germline. This TCR was sampled from a middle-aged woman in good health. Some clones in this sample may be carry-over from other donors' samples. V gene TRBV5-1 combines with J gene TRBJ2-1; TRBD1 agrees at 10 bases. Specimen: PBMCs. The CDR3 sequence: CASSSGTGAIVSYNEQFF. CDR3 bases: TGCGCCAGCAGCTCCGGGACAGGGGCTATTGTCTCCTACAATGAGCAGTTCTTC. Drawing the rest from reference TRBV5-1 and TRBJ2-1, the complete variable domain is KAGVTQTPRYLIKTRGQQVTLSCSPISGHRSVSWYQQTPGQGLQFLFEYFSETQRNKGNFPGRFSGRQFSNSRSEMNVSTLELGDSALYLCASSSGTGAIVSYNEQFFGPGTRLTVL.